This T cell receptor beta chain comes out of a study of response to subunit inactivated influenza vaccine. TCRdb independently ran MiXCR on the RT-PCR reads; one entry per CDR3 protein. Of roughly 620,000 distinct CDR3 sequences in the sample, 11% were seen once. This clonotype was recorded a few times. Germline assignment: CDR1 SEHNR and CDR2 FQNEAQ (reference sequence). This CDR3 has 14 residues. With 1 base removed from V and 7 bases from J, the gap between germline ends came to 12 bases. These data were also reused for a study on T cells expressing NK-cell markers. That source adds: A 5'RACE template switching approach incorporating UMIs was used to make TCR beta cDNA.

The chain couples TRBV7-9 to TRBJ2-3; tentatively, D is TRBD1 (6 bases). This receptor was obtained from a man aged 45-60 years who received an inactivated influenza vaccine. The sample in question was PBMCs from blood, obtained on the day of vaccination. This chain's CDR3 is CASSLEGVINTQYF. The CDR3 DNA sequence: TGTGCCAGCAGCTTAGAGGGGGTTATCAATACGCAGTATTTT.